This T cell receptor beta chain is drawn from a study of blood T cells in healthy people across ages. Findings and caveats of the study: PBMCs left unsorted prevented a conclusive naive versus antigen-experienced comparison.

Trimming pared 0 bases from V and 0 bases from J, leaving 12 bases between. This CDR3 comprises 17 residues. CDR1 and CDR2 from the germline V gene are ENHRY and SYGVKD. It was with a sample-barcoded 5' primer and a J-beta primer mix that a second PCR of about 6 to 12 cycles was run. TCRdb re-analysed the 5' RACE reads in MiXCR, keeping a single row per CDR3 protein. The table has more than 1,400,000 distinct CDR3 sequences, approximately 42% seen once; the top ten hold 7.9%. As regards this clonotype: Its antigen is as yet unknown.

The TCR originated in a woman under 30 in good health. The V gene is TRBV10-3, the J gene TRBJ2-1, with unresolved D. The sequencing sample was made of blood. For the CDR3, the DNA is TGTGCCATCAGTGAGTCCCCCAGCGCCCGCTCCTACAATGAGCAGTTCTTC. It specifies CAISESPSARSYNEQFF.